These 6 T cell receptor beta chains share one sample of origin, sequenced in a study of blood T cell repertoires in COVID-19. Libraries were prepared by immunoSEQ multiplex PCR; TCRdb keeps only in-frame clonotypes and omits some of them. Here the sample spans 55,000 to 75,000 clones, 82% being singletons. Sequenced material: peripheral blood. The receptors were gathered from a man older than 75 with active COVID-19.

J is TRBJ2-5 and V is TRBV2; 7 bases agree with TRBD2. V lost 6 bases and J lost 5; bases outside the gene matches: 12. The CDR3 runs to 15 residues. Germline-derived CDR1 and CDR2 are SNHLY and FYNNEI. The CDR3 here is CASRKGLTIRETQYF. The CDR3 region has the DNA TGTGCCAGCAGGAAGGGACTAACAATCCGGGAGACCCAGTACTTC.

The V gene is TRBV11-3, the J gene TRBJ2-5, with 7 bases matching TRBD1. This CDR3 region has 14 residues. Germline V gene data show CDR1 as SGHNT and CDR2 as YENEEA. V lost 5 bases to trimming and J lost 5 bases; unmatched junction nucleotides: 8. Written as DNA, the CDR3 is TGTGCCAGCAGCCCACAGGGGATGGGCGAGACCCAGTACTTC. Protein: CASSPQGMGETQYF.

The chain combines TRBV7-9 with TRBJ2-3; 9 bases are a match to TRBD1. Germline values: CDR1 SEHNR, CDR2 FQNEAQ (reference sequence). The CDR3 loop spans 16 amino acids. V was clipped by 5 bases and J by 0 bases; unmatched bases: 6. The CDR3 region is CASSPYGQGSTDTQYF. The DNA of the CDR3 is TGTGCCAGCAGCCCATACGGACAGGGGAGCACAGATACGCAGTATTTT.

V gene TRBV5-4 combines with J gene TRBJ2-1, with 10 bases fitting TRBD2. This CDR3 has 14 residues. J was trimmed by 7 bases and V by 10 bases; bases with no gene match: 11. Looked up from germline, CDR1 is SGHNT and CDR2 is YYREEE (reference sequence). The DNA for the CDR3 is TGTGCCGGGTCAGCGGGAGGGCCTCTTAATGAGCAGTTCTTC. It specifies CAGSAGGPLNEQFF.

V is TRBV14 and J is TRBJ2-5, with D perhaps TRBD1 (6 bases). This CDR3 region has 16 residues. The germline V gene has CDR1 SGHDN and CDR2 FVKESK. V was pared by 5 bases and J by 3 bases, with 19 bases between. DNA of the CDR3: TGTGCCAGCAGCGGCCTTAGACGACAGGCCGAAGAGACCCAGTACTTC. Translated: CASSGLRRQAEETQYF.

This CDR3 reads CASSPQGSQPQHF. The CDR3 DNA is TGCGCCAGCAGCCCACAGGGTTCTCAGCCCCAGCATTTT. The chain carries TRBV5-1 and TRBJ1-5; D is possibly TRBD1 (6 bases). In germline, CDR1 is SGHRS, CDR2 YFSETQ. The CDR3 has 13 amino acids. Trimming removed 4 bases from V and 6 bases from J, with 11 bases in between.